This TCR beta chain emerged from a study of cytomegalovirus exposure and HLA in healthy donors. Study outcomes and limitations: The authors listed 150 to 200 TCR beta chains as cytomegalovirus-associated.

Regarding this clone: Antigen specificity is unknown.

CDR3 length: 17 residues. From germline, CDR1 is MNHEY and CDR2 SMNVEV (reference sequence). Between the trimmed V and J ends, which lost 5 bases and 4 bases, there was a span of 21 bases. The study ran its PCR with 60 Vbeta and 13 Jbeta primers. The method was immunoSEQ multiplex PCR; TCRdb's version includes in-frame clones alone and lacks a portion of them. Of 90,000 to 150,000 clones listed, 75% to 80% are singletons. Specimen: PBMCs. The receptor comes from a woman aged 25-40 years in good health and CMV-seropositive. This chain uses TRBV27 with TRBJ1-5; tentative D call: TRBD1 (5 bases). This chain's CDR3 is CASSPFGGVANNQPQHF. The CDR3 nucleotides are TGTGCCAGCAGTCCCTTTGGGGGGGTCGCGAATAATCAGCCCCAGCATTTT.